The 20 T cell receptor beta chains given below trace back to one sample, sequenced in a study of blood T cells in healthy people across ages. Primed by a sample-barcoded 5' primer and a J-beta primer mix, a second PCR proceeded for roughly 7 to 11 cycles. One entry per CDR3 protein results from TCRdb running MiXCR on the 5' RACE reads. The sample carries under 800,000 distinct CDR3 sequences, approximately 39% recorded once. Input material: blood. All receptors come from a woman aged 55-70 years in good health.

The chain is built from TRBV4-1 and TRBJ2-7, with 10 bases aligning to TRBD2. CDR1 and CDR2 (germline): MGHRA, YSYEKL. The junction had 17 bases not matched to a gene; V was cut back by 4 bases and J by 2 bases. The length of the CDR3 is 19 residues. CDR3 nucleotide sequence: TGCGCCAGCAGCCTGATGCTCGGACTAGCGGAAAAGGAGGCCTACGAGCAGTACTTC. This encodes CASSLMLGLAEKEAYEQYF.

V and J are TRBV20-1 and TRBJ2-7; 8 nucleotides agree with TRBD1. Per germline, CDR1 DFQATT and CDR2 SNEGSKA (reference sequence). The length of the CDR3 is 11 residues. Unmatched junction bases numbered 3, after V lost 6 bases and J lost 5 bases. The CDR3 bases are TGCAGTGCGGACAGGGAAGACGAGCAGTACTTC. It yields the protein CSADREDEQYF.

The CDR3 region has the DNA TGCGCCAGCAGCTTACTTCCAGACTCCTACGAGCAGTACTTC. This encodes CASSLLPDSYEQYF. The chain links TRBV5-1 to TRBJ2-7; no clear D. Germline lookup yields CDR1 SGHRS and CDR2 YFSETQ. The CDR3 length is 14 residues. Trimming stripped 2 bases from V and 0 bases from J, with 9 bases between. The variable domain in full, with the rest retrieved from reference TRBV5-1 and TRBJ2-7, is KAGVTQTPRYLIKTRGQQVTLSCSPISGHRSVSWYQQTPGQGLQFLFEYFSETQRNKGNFPGRFSGRQFSNSRSEMNVSTLELGDSALYLCASSLLPDSYEQYFGPGTRLTVT.

This clonotype was found a few times. The CDR3 region is CASRWTGNSNQPQHF. CDR3 nucleotides: TGTGCCAGCAGGTGGACAGGGAATAGCAATCAGCCCCAGCATTTT. The chain joins TRBV6-5 to TRBJ1-5; 8 positions match TRBD1. This CDR3 has 15 amino acids. In germline, CDR1 is MNHEY, CDR2 SVGAGI. J was trimmed by 0 bases and V by 6 bases; bases with no gene match: 4.

The V call is TRBV7-9, the J call TRBJ1-1, with D maybe TRBD1 (5 bases). Germline V gene lookup returns CDR1 SEHNR and CDR2 FQNEAQ (reference sequence). V was trimmed by 5 bases and J by 5 bases, leaving 18 bases between them. The CDR3 spans 15 residues. The CDR3 spells CASSPEWQGRTEAFF. The CDR3 DNA reads as TGTGCCAGCAGCCCCGAGTGGCAGGGCAGGACTGAAGCTTTCTTT.

The rearrangement uses TRBV28 and TRBJ1-4; weak D call: TRBD1 (5 bases). The germline CDR1 and CDR2 sequences are MDHEN and SYDVKM. V was trimmed by 5 bases and J by 3 bases, leaving 16 bases between them. The CDR3 contains 16 residues. CDR3 nucleotides: TGTGCCAGCAGTCCCGGGTGGGGGATCTCTAATGAAAAACTGTTTTTT. Translation: CASSPGWGISNEKLFF. Full variable domain (outside the CDR3, taken from reference TRBV28 and TRBJ1-4): DVKVTQSSRYLVKRTGEKVFLECVQDMDHENMFWYRQDPGLGLRLIYFSYDVKMKEKGDIPEGYSVSREKKERFSLILESASTNQTSMYLCASSPGWGISNEKLFFGSGTQLSVL.

Regarding this clonotype: One base away lies a much larger clone, so this may be a sequencing read error. V gene TRBV4-2 combines with J gene TRBJ1-4; 7 bases are a match to TRBD1. Germline V gives CDR1 LGHNA, CDR2 YNFKEQ. The CDR3 loop spans 16 amino acids. In DNA form, the CDR3 reads TGTGCCGGCAGCCAAGATCAGGGGGGGGACGGCGAAAAACTGTTTTTT. This gives the protein CAGSQDQGGDGEKLFF.

This clonotype was seen a few times. This sequence joins TRBV4-1 and TRBJ2-1, with 10 bases fitting TRBD1. CDR1 and CDR2 (germline): MGHRA, YSYEKL. The ends lost 4 bases at V and 7 bases at J; junction bases unmatched: 10. The length of the CDR3 is 16 residues. The CDR3 loop is CASSPGQGDPPNEQFF. The CDR3 DNA reads as TGCGCCAGCAGCCCTGGACAGGGGGATCCTCCAAATGAGCAGTTCTTC.

This chain connects TRBV21-1 to TRBJ2-4; the table names TRBD1, a call not compared with the DNA. The DNA end favors TRBJ2-7, so the J call may be wrong. TRBV21-1 is recorded as a pseudogene. The CDR3 has 16 amino acids. For the CDR3, the DNA is TGTGCCAGCAGCAAAGCTTTGACAGGTAAAATCTACGAGCAGTACTTC. This codes for CASSKALTGKIYEQYF.

This chain links TRBV27 with TRBJ2-1, with a tentative D call TRBD1 (5 bases). This CDR3 region has 12 residues. Trimming removed 5 bases at V and 9 bases at J, with 11 bases between. Germline values: CDR1 MNHEY, CDR2 SMNVEV (reference sequence). This CDR3 reads CASSHQGIEQFF. In DNA form, the CDR3 reads TGTGCCAGCAGTCATCAGGGAATTGAGCAGTTCTTC.

This clonotype was observed a few times. The rearrangement joins TRBV3-1 to TRBJ2-2, with 11 positions matching TRBD1. The CDR3 length is 16 residues. V gave up 4 bases and J gave up 6 bases; unmatched junction bases: 7. Germline V gene data show CDR1 as LGHDT and CDR2 as YNNKEL (reference sequence). The CDR3 DNA reads TGTGCCAGCAGCCTCCGGACAGGGGGCGCCCCCGGGGAGCTGTTTTTT. Its protein is CASSLRTGGAPGELFF.

The chain combines TRBV7-3 with TRBJ2-5; no clear D gene. Germline assignment: CDR1 SGHTA and CDR2 FQGTGA. This CDR3 is 14 amino acids long. V lost 5 bases, J lost 11 bases, and 21 bases lay in between. In nucleotides, the CDR3 is TGTGCCAGCAGCCAAGGCATGGGATTCAATGAGCAGTACTTC. Its translation is CASSQGMGFNEQYF. The full variable domain, its missing parts supplied by reference TRBV7-3 and TRBJ2-5, is GAGVSQTPSNKVTEKGKYVELRCDPISGHTALYWYRQSLGQGPEFLIYFQGTGAADDSGLPNDRFFAVRPEGSVSTLKIQRTERGDSAVYLCASSQGMGFNEQYFGPGTRLLVL.

This clonotype was seen only a few times. V is TRBV18 and J is TRBJ2-3, with D possibly TRBD2 on 5 matching bases. The germline V gene encodes CDR1 KGHSH and CDR2 LQKENI. The V end lost 2 bases, the J end lost 4 bases, and 13 bases lay between the germline ends. The CDR3 runs 15 residues. This CDR3 reads CASSPSFSGPDTQYF. CDR3 nucleotides: TGTGCCAGCTCACCATCTTTCAGCGGTCCAGATACGCAGTATTTT.

J is TRBJ2-1 and V is TRBV18, with D tentatively TRBD1 or TRBD2 (6 bases each). The CDR3 loop spans 16 amino acids. CDR1 is KGHSH, CDR2 LQKENI, per germline. The V and J ends lost 6 bases and 3 bases respectively, with 18 bases between them. The CDR3 protein is CASSPGVRGGYNEQFF. CDR3 coding DNA: TGTGCCAGCTCCCCAGGGGTTCGGGGAGGCTACAATGAGCAGTTCTTC. Filled out from reference TRBV18 and TRBJ2-1, the complete variable domain reads NAGVMQNPRHLVRRRGQEARLRCSPMKGHSHVYWYRQLPEEGLKFMVYLQKENIIDESGMPKERFSAEFPKEGPSILRIQQVVRGDSAAYFCASSPGVRGGYNEQFFGPGTRLTVL.

The chain couples TRBV20-1 to TRBJ2-5; TRBD2 aligns across 7 bases. J lost 6 bases, V lost 0 bases, and 7 bases had no gene match. Germline CDR1 DFQATT, CDR2 SNEGSKA (reference sequence). The CDR3 spans 14 residues. The CDR3 spells CSARDRGGRQTQYF. In DNA form, the CDR3 reads TGCAGTGCTAGAGATCGGGGCGGGAGACAGACCCAGTACTTC.

Notes on this clonotype: The junction and the germline gene differ at one end; a read error may be behind it. The chain employs TRBV9 and TRBJ2-1, with 7 positions matching TRBD2. Per germline, CDR1 SGDLS and CDR2 YYNGEE. There are 18 residues in the CDR3. The DNA of the CDR3 is TGCGCCAGCAGCCCGTTTGGGAATAGCGGGCCATCCTACAATGAGCAGTTCTTC. This codes for CASSPFGNSGPSYNEQFF. Combining the CDR3 with reference TRBV9 and TRBJ2-1 gives the whole variable domain DSGVTQTPKHLITATGQRVTLRCSPRSGDLSVYWYQQSLDQGLQFLIQYYNGEERAKGNILERFSAQQFPDLHSELNLSSLELGDSALYFCASSPFGNSGPSYNEQFFGPGTRLTVL.

V and J are TRBV12-3 or TRBV12-4 and TRBJ2-7; a possible D gene is TRBD2 (6 bases). CDR3 size: 13 residues. The V gene lost 6 bases and the J gene lost 7 bases, with 16 bases spanning the gap. The CDR3 protein is CASRLGTPQEQYF. The CDR3 DNA follows: TGTGCCAGCAGGCTCGGGACTCCCCAAGAGCAGTACTTC.

This clonotype showed up many times. The rearrangement links TRBV24-1 to TRBJ2-2, with TRBD2 matching over 14 bases. This CDR3 contains 20 residues. Unmatched junction bases numbered 14, after V lost 7 bases and J lost 2 bases. Germline V gene data show CDR1 as KGHDR and CDR2 as SFDVKD. The DNA for the CDR3 is TGTGCCACCAGCCCCTCTCTCCTGACTAGCGGGAGGGCCAACACCGGGGAGCTGTTTTTT. It yields the protein CATSPSLLTSGRANTGELFF.

The chain uses TRBV3-1 and TRBJ2-5, with a tentative D call TRBD1 (6 bases). The CDR3 is 15 residues long. Germline V gene lookup returns CDR1 LGHDT and CDR2 YNNKEL (reference sequence). Trimming took off 1 base at V and 0 bases at J, with 9 bases between the two ends. DNA for the CDR3: TGTGCCAGCAGCCAAGTCGGACAGTACCAAGAGACCCAGTACTTC. It translates to CASSQVGQYQETQYF.

V gene TRBV20-1 combines with J gene TRBJ2-5; D may match TRBD1 or TRBD2 (5 bases each). CDR1 is DFQATT and CDR2 is SNEGSKA in the germline V gene (reference sequence). This CDR3 spans 13 amino acids. With 1 base removed from V and 3 bases from J, the gap between germline ends came to 9 bases. CDR3 sequence reads: CSARAGQKETQYF. Here the CDR3 DNA reads TGCAGTGCTAGAGCGGGGCAGAAAGAGACCCAGTACTTC.